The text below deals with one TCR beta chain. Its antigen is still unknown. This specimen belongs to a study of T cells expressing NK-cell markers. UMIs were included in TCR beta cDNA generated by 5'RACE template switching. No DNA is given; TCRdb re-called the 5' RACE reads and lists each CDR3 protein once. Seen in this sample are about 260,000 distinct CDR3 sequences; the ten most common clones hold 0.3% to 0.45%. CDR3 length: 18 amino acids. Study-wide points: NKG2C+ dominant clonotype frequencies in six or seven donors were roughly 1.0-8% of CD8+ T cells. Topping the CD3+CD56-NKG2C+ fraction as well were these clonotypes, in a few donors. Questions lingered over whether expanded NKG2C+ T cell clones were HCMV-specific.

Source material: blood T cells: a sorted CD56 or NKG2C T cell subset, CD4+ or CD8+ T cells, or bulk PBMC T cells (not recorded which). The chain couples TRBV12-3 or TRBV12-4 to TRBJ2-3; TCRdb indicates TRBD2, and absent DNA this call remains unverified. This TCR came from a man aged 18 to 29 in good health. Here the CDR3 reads CASRGLAGGPSGTDTQYF.